The entry below gives a single T cell receptor (beta chain) sequence along with its context. These data come from a study of human T cells and chemical hapten exposure. Germline V gives CDR1 MDHEN, CDR2 SYDVKM. With 8 bases removed from V and 8 bases from J, the gap between germline ends came to 21 bases. This CDR3 is 15 amino acids long. Authors' data handling: Samples ranged from 23,224 to 690,600 TCRs, with a median of about 96,000. TCRdb re-called the RACE reads with MiXCR, one entry per CDR3 protein. Here the V and J calls rest on TCRdb's processing, not on the authors' analysis. Among 85,000 to 95,000 distinct CDR3 sequences listed, approximately 8.2% were seen once. Regarding time point: healthy volunteer bleed at 2 weeks. It was unfractionated whole blood from which total RNA was extracted.

The genes are TRBV28 and TRBJ1-4; the D gene is possibly TRBD1 (6 bases). The sequence derives from a female donor in good health. Some clones in this sample may be carry-over from other donors' samples. The source material was whole blood. As DNA, the CDR3 is TGTGCCAGCGGGGGGCGCGAGTCGGTCCGCGAAAAACTGTTTTTT. Translation: CASGGRESVREKLFF.